These 29 T cell receptor beta chains came from one sample sequenced in a study of spatial heterogeneity in lung cancer. TCRdb ran MiXCR on the 5' RACE reads and lists one entry per CDR3 protein. The table records more than 20,000 distinct CDR3 sequences, roughly 4.2% of them present only once. As to time point: sample taken at primary tumor resection. The material sequenced was PBMCs, taken at surgery. These receptor sequences come from a male donor with early-stage non-small cell lung cancer.

To note about this clonotype: This may come from a read error, since a much larger clone is one base off. J is TRBJ2-7 and V is TRBV27, with D perhaps matching TRBD1 or TRBD2 (5 bases each). From germline, CDR1 is MNHEY and CDR2 SMNVEV (reference sequence). The CDR3 spans 14 residues. With 5 bases removed from V and 2 bases from J, the gap between germline ends came to 13 bases. The DNA for the CDR3 is TGTGCCAGCAGTGCATCTCCGGGGCCCTACGAGCAGTACTTC. Translated: CASSASPGPYEQYF.

This clonotype was picked up many times. The J gene is TRBJ2-7, the V gene TRBV2, with D unclear. Germline assignment: CDR1 SNHLY and CDR2 FYNNEI. Trimming took off 5 bases at V and 6 bases at J, with 11 bases between the two ends. This CDR3 region has 12 residues. The CDR3 here is CASSFQDLEQYF. The DNA of the CDR3 is TGTGCCAGCAGTTTCCAGGACCTCGAGCAGTACTTC.

The sample holds a few counts of this clonotype. This chain links TRBV10-3 with TRBJ2-1, with 13 bases lining up with TRBD2. J was trimmed by 5 bases and V by 4 bases; bases with no gene match: 5. There are 16 residues in the CDR3. Germline assignment: CDR1 ENHRY and CDR2 SYGVKD. CDR3 region: CAISGSGTSGNNEQFF. The CDR3 DNA sequence: TGTGCCATCAGTGGATCCGGGACTAGCGGGAACAATGAGCAGTTCTTC.

About this clonotype: A read error may be the cause here, since a much bigger clone is one base away. The gene calls are TRBV27 and TRBJ1-5, with 8 bases aligning to TRBD1. Germline V gene data show CDR1 as MNHEY and CDR2 as SMNVEV (reference sequence). The CDR3 is 15 amino acids. The CDR3 DNA reads as TGTGCCGGCAGTTTAAAGGCAGGGGGCACTCAGCCCCAGCATTTT. Its protein is CAGSLKAGGTQPQHF.

The sample holds many counts of this clonotype. CDR3 sequence: CASSYGLRSGANVLTF. Written as DNA, the CDR3 is TGTGCCAGCAGTTACGGCCTTCGCTCTGGGGCCAACGTCCTGACTTTC. V is TRBV6-5 and J is TRBJ2-6; D gene unclear. CDR1 MNHEY and CDR2 SVGAGI come from the germline V gene. The CDR3 totals 16 residues. Trimming shortened V by 2 bases and J by 0 bases, and 8 bases separated the two germline ends.

The chain joins TRBV15 to TRBJ2-3, with 10 bases lining up with TRBD2. CDR1 and CDR2 (germline): LNHNV, YYDKDF (reference sequence). Losses at the gene ends were 5 bases for V and 5 bases for J; bases not matched to a gene: 10. This CDR3 has 16 residues. CDR3 sequence: CATSPQPSGRGDTQYF. DNA of the CDR3: TGTGCCACCAGCCCCCAACCTAGCGGGAGAGGAGATACGCAGTATTTT.

This clonotype was recorded at least ten times. The CDR3 is CASRISAGNQETQYF. The CDR3 DNA is TGCGCCAGCAGAATTTCAGCGGGGAACCAAGAGACCCAGTACTTC. This chain links TRBV5-1 with TRBJ2-5, with 7 bases matching TRBD2. The V gene's germline CDR1 is SGHRS and CDR2 YFSETQ. J was trimmed by 0 bases and V by 5 bases; bases with no gene match: 7. The CDR3 runs to 15 residues.

The chain is built from TRBV7-9 and TRBJ2-2, with D unresolved. CDR1 and CDR2 from the germline V gene are SEHNR and FQNEAQ (reference sequence). CDR3 size: 17 residues. V lost 4 bases and J lost 6, with 21 bases in between. Here the CDR3 DNA reads TGTGCCAGCAGCTCGGAACCGGGTCCTCGGGCCTCCGGGGAGCTGTTTTTT. As protein: CASSSEPGPRASGELFF.

The gene calls are TRBV6-2 or TRBV6-3 and TRBJ1-1; D unclear. The CDR3 runs 13 residues. Germline CDR1 reads MNHEY; CDR2 reads SVGEGT. The V gene lost 7 bases and the J gene lost 11 bases, with 20 bases spanning the gap. CDR3 amino acids: CASTTPGGINAFF. In nucleotides, the CDR3 is TGTGCCAGCACCACACCCGGAGGGATCAACGCTTTCTTT.

This clonotype has at least ten counts. V is TRBV6-6 and J is TRBJ2-3; 12 bases align to TRBD2. This CDR3 is 18 amino acids long. Losses at the gene ends were 0 bases for V and 4 bases for J; bases not matched to a gene: 8. From germline, CDR1 is MNHNY and CDR2 SVGAGI (reference sequence). This CDR3 is CASSYSTSGSFEADTQYF. The CDR3 DNA reads TGTGCCAGCAGTTACTCGACTAGCGGGAGTTTTGAGGCAGATACGCAGTATTTT.

This chain uses TRBV5-1 with TRBJ1-1; 8 bases map to TRBD1. This CDR3 comprises 13 residues. Trimming at V came to 4 bases and at J to 4 bases, leaving 3 bases not matched to a gene. Germline V gene sequence: CDR1 SGHRS, CDR2 YFSETQ. The CDR3, as DNA: TGCGCCAGCAGCATAGACAGGGGCACTGAAGCTTTCTTT. This encodes CASSIDRGTEAFF.

This clonotype occurred many times. The chain is built from TRBV25-1 and TRBJ2-2; D possibly uses TRBD1 or TRBD2 (5 bases each). Deletions cut 6 bases from V and 7 bases from J, with 12 bases between. The germline gives CDR1 MGHDK, CDR2 SYGVNS. The CDR3 consists of 13 residues. CDR3 protein: CASRGTGGGELFF. CDR3 sequence (DNA): TGTGCCAGCAGAGGGACCGGAGGCGGGGAGCTGTTTTTT.

As to this clonotype: Since a much larger clone is just one base distant, this may be a read error. This chain links TRBV7-9 with TRBJ2-5, with D unresolved. The CDR3 covers 13 residues. V lost 5 bases and J 1 base, leaving 8 bases between the germline ends. The V gene's germline CDR1 is SEHNR and CDR2 FQNEAQ (reference sequence). CDR3 residues: CASSVGGQETQYF. The CDR3 coding sequence is TGTGCCAGCAGCGTTGGTGGCCAAGAGACCCAGTACTTC. Full variable domain (remainder filled in from reference TRBV7-9 and TRBJ2-5): DTGVSQNPRHKITKRGQNVTFRCDPISEHNRLYWYRQTLGQGPEFLTYFQNEAQLEKSRLLSDRFSAERPKGSFSTLEIQRTEQGDSAMYLCASSVGGQETQYFGPGTRLLVL.

There are many counts of this clonotype. The V gene is TRBV2, the J gene TRBJ2-3; D might be TRBD1 (5 bases). The CDR3 is 12 amino acids. The germline V gene encodes CDR1 SNHLY and CDR2 FYNNEI. V was cut by 8 bases and J by 2 bases, with 8 bases left in between. The CDR3 DNA is TGTGCCAGCGGCAGGGACACAGATACGCAGTATTTT. Residues: CASGRDTDTQYF.

This clonotype was picked up many times. The gene calls are TRBV4-2 and TRBJ1-1; D is unclear. CDR3 length equals 15 residues. In germline, CDR1 is LGHNA, CDR2 YNFKEQ. The V end was cut by 2 bases, the J end by 1 base, with 11 bases between. The CDR3 here is CASSQTGEGNTEAFF. The CDR3 bases are TGTGCCAGCAGCCAAACTGGGGAAGGGAACACTGAAGCTTTCTTT.

V and J are TRBV20-1 and TRBJ2-7; no firm D call. V was pared by 4 bases and J by 0 bases, with 7 bases between. The V gene's germline CDR1 is DFQATT and CDR2 SNEGSKA (reference sequence). The CDR3 consists of 12 residues. The CDR3 DNA reads as TGCAGTGCTAAGGGAAACTCCTACGAGCAGTACTTC. The encoded protein is CSAKGNSYEQYF.

The genes are TRBV11-3 and TRBJ2-1; 13 bases are a match to TRBD2. Trimming at V came to 5 bases and at J to 0 bases, leaving 10 bases not matched to a gene. Germline-derived CDR1 and CDR2 are SGHNT and YENEEA. This CDR3 is 19 amino acids long. Written as DNA, the CDR3 is TGTGCCAGCAGCCGTTCGGGACTAGCGGGATCGAGCTCCTACAATGAGCAGTTCTTC. Translated, it gives CASSRSGLAGSSSYNEQFF.

This clonotype was detected ten times or more. This chain connects TRBV4-2 to TRBJ2-3, with D perhaps TRBD2 (6 bases). Trimming removed 2 bases from V and 0 bases from J, with 9 bases in between. CDR1 and CDR2 from the germline V gene are LGHNA and YNFKEQ. This CDR3 is 15 amino acids long. In nucleotides, the CDR3 is TGTGCCAGCAGCCAAACCGGGACTAGCACAGATACGCAGTATTTT. This gives the protein CASSQTGTSTDTQYF.

This clonotype was detected only a few times. The V gene is TRBV7-9, the J gene TRBJ2-1, with D unresolved. Trimming removed 8 bases at V and 7 bases at J, with 15 bases between. The length of the CDR3 is 13 residues. Germline V gives CDR1 SEHNR, CDR2 FQNEAQ (reference sequence). In DNA, the CDR3 is TGTGCCAGCGGCCCCGACTCTTTAAATGAGCAGTTCTTC. Amino acids: CASGPDSLNEQFF. Looking up the rest from reference TRBV7-9 and TRBJ2-1 gives the full variable domain: DTGVSQNPRHKITKRGQNVTFRCDPISEHNRLYWYRQTLGQGPEFLTYFQNEAQLEKSRLLSDRFSAERPKGSFSTLEIQRTEQGDSAMYLCASGPDSLNEQFFGPGTRLTVL.

This clonotype was recorded at least ten times. This sequence joins TRBV9 and TRBJ2-1; D perhaps matches TRBD2 (6 bases). Trimming stripped 2 bases from V and 0 bases from J, with 6 bases between. Germline V gene sequence: CDR1 SGDLS, CDR2 YYNGEE. This CDR3 has 14 amino acids. In nucleotides, the CDR3 is TGTGCCAGCAGCGTGCGGGACTCCTACAATGAGCAGTTCTTC. Amino acid sequence: CASSVRDSYNEQFF.

About this clonotype itself: Compared with germline, one end of the junction differs, possibly owing to a read error. The chain uses TRBV6-6 and TRBJ2-2; the D is unclear. The germline V gene has CDR1 MNHNY and CDR2 SVGAGI (reference sequence). This CDR3 is built from 17 residues. Written as DNA, the CDR3 is TGTGCCAGCAGTTACTCGTTGTCCACGTCGAACACCCGGGAGCTGTTTTTT. This encodes CASSYSLSTSNTRELFF.

V is TRBV19 and J is TRBJ2-7; 7 bases align to TRBD1. The CDR3 has 15 amino acids. The germline V gene encodes CDR1 LNHDA and CDR2 SQIVND (reference sequence). The J segment lost 0 bases and the V segment lost 2 bases, leaving 4 bases of the junction unmatched. CDR3 DNA sequence: TGTGCCAGTAGTATACCAGGGGGAAGCTCCTACGAGCAGTACTTC. The encoded protein is CASSIPGGSSYEQYF.

The table lists this clonotype with many counts. This chain connects TRBV28 to TRBJ2-3; weak D call: TRBD2 (6 bases). This CDR3 has 14 residues. Trimming took off 10 bases at V and 3 bases at J, with 17 bases between the two ends. Germline V gene lookup returns CDR1 MDHEN and CDR2 SYDVKM. This CDR3 is CATYEGGPTDTQYF. CDR3 DNA: TGTGCCACCTATGAGGGAGGTCCTACAGATACGCAGTATTTT.

The table lists this clonotype with a few counts. The rearrangement uses TRBV20-1 and TRBJ2-1; 8 positions agree with TRBD2. CDR1 and CDR2 from the germline V gene are DFQATT and SNEGSKA (reference sequence). The CDR3 is 13 residues long. Here the CDR3 reads CHAQEREYNEQFF. The CDR3 DNA reads as TGCCACGCCCAGGAGCGGGAGTACAATGAGCAGTTCTTC.

The sample holds many counts of this clonotype. The chain carries TRBV28 and TRBJ2-1, with TRBD2 identical over 11 bases. CDR1 and CDR2 (germline): MDHEN, SYDVKM. Germline trimming cut 7 bases from V and 7 bases from J; bases unmatched to any gene: 9. The CDR3 extends over 15 amino acids. The CDR3: CASNFLAGGRNEQFF. CDR3 nucleotide sequence: TGTGCCAGCAATTTTCTAGCGGGGGGAAGGAATGAGCAGTTCTTC.

Many counts were recorded for this clonotype. V and J are TRBV18 and TRBJ2-3; D not resolved. Deletions cut 2 bases from V and 0 bases from J, with 9 bases between. This CDR3 comprises 15 residues. From germline, CDR1 is KGHSH and CDR2 LQKENI. The CDR3, as DNA: TGTGCCAGCTCACCATGGCTTTCTAGCACAGATACGCAGTATTTT. This codes for CASSPWLSSTDTQYF.

This clonotype has at least ten counts. The chain has TRBV20-1 and TRBJ2-5, with D tentatively TRBD2 (6 bases). With 5 bases removed from V and 7 bases from J, the gap between germline ends came to 17 bases. The CDR3 loop spans 13 amino acids. Germline-derived CDR1 and CDR2 are DFQATT and SNEGSKA (reference sequence). In nucleotides, the CDR3 is TGCAGTGCTCTACGGGGACTGAGAGGGACCCAGTACTTC. It specifies CSALRGLRGTQYF.

This clonotype has ten or more counts. CDR3 DNA: TGTGCCAGCAGCGATACAGGGATGGAAAACATTCAGTACTTC. This codes for CASSDTGMENIQYF. This chain connects TRBV5-4 to TRBJ2-4; D is perhaps TRBD1 (6 bases). Trimming took 4 bases from V and 5 from J, leaving 13 bases between them. CDR1 is SGHNT, CDR2 YYREEE, per germline (reference sequence). The CDR3 has 14 residues.

This clonotype has a handful of counts. The chain recombines TRBV12-3 or TRBV12-4 with TRBJ2-6; D ambiguous. Trimming removed 5 bases from V and 0 bases from J, with 5 bases in between. The CDR3 covers 14 residues. This CDR3 is CASSLNSGANVLTF. CDR3 nucleotides: TGTGCCAGCAGTCTCAACTCTGGGGCCAACGTCCTGACTTTC.